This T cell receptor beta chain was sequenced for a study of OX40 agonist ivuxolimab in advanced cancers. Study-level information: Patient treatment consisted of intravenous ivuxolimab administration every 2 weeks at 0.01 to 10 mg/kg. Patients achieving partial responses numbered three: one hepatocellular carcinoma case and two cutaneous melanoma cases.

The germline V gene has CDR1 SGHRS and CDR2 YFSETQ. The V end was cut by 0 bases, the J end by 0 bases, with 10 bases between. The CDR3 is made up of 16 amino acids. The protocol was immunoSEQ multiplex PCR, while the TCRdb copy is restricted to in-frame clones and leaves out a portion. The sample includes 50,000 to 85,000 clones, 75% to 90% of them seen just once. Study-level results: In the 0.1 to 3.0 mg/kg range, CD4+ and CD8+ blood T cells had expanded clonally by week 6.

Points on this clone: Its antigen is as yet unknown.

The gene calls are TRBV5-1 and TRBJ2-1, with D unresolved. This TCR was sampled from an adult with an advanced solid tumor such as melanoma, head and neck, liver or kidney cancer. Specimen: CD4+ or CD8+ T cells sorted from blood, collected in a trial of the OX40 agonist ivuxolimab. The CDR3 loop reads CASSLGWRSSYNEQFF. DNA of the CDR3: TGCGCCAGCAGCTTGGGTTGGCGAAGCTCCTACAATGAGCAGTTCTTC.